This entry features one TCR beta chain sequence. Antigen unknown. The data originate from a study of cytomegalovirus exposure and HLA in healthy donors. With 3 bases removed from V and 4 bases from J, the gap between germline ends came to 15 bases. The germline V gene encodes CDR1 LNHDA and CDR2 SQIVND (reference sequence). The CDR3 loop spans 15 amino acids. It was with 60 Vbeta and 13 Jbeta primers that the PCR ran. Repertoires were generated with immunoSEQ multiplex PCR, while TCRdb's copy carries only in-frame clones and drops some. The sample lists fewer than 200,000 clones; more than 70% were seen once. General study findings and limits: When a later analysis compared HLA-associated TCR beta chains with equally common others, the HLA-associated chains turned out to be more clonally expanded and to have lower generation probabilities. The study had only CMV serostatus as immune exposure information. In vitro checks showed that three CMV-associated chains really do target CMV antigens.

The J gene is TRBJ2-5, the V gene TRBV19; D might be TRBD2 (6 bases). This receptor was obtained from a man aged 35 to 55 in good health and CMV-seropositive. What was sequenced was PBMCs. The CDR3 DNA sequence: TGTGCCAGTAGTATTATGAGGAGGGCCGGAGAGACCCAGTACTTC. Its translation is CASSIMRRAGETQYF.